Below are 26 T cell receptor beta chains sequenced from a single sample in a study of T cells after posttransplantation cyclophosphamide (TCRdb year 2016). The receptor library was made with the immunoSEQ multiplex PCR assay. Drawn from immuneACCESS, this table holds only the in-frame rearrangements with V and J called that TCRdb kept. Clones are partly lost; checked studies trace under half to an unresolved V gene and leave the rest unexplained. The table for this sample lists about 38,000 clones, none of them counted only once. Together, the top ten hold 2.5% of the sample. The specimen sequenced was PBMCs. The receptors come from a man in his fifties or sixties in good health, CMV-negative, and a related stem cell transplant donor.

This clone was counted at least ten times. The chain joins TRBV2 to TRBJ1-6; 7 nucleotides align to TRBD1. Germline V lookup: CDR1 SNHLY, CDR2 FYNNEI. V gave up 7 bases and J gave up 0 bases; unmatched junction bases: 6. The CDR3 covers 16 residues. CDR3 in amino acids: CASTLTGVSYNSPLHF. The CDR3 nucleotides are TGTGCCAGCACCCTTACAGGGGTCTCCTATAATTCACCCCTCCACTTT.

This clone was seen ten or more times. This chain's CDR3 is CASGGGTGGFEKLFF. The CDR3 DNA follows: TGTGCCAGCGGTGGGGGGACAGGGGGTTTTGAAAAACTGTTTTTT. V is TRBV28 and J is TRBJ1-4; the match to TRBD1 covers 11 bases. Germline CDR1 MDHEN, CDR2 SYDVKM. V lost 8 bases to trimming and J lost 7 bases; unmatched junction nucleotides: 9. The CDR3 is made up of 15 amino acids.

This clone appeared many times. The V and J genes are TRBV7-3 and TRBJ1-1; a weak D match, TRBD1 (5 bases). The CDR3 sequence is 13 residues long. The germline V and J ends were trimmed by 5 bases and 5 bases, with 12 bases remaining between them. CDR1 is SGHTA, CDR2 FQGTGA, per germline. CDR3 DNA sequence: TGTGCCAGCAGCCCTTATGGGGGGACTGAAGCTTTCTTT. Protein: CASSPYGGTEAFF.

This clone was observed a handful of times. This chain links TRBV1 with TRBJ2-5; TRBD2, the table's D call, lacks a check against the DNA. TRBV1 is assigned pseudogene status. This CDR3 has 17 residues. The CDR3 loop reads CASSQDGVAGRSETQYF. For the CDR3, the DNA is TGCGCCAGCAGCCAAGATGGAGTAGCGGGGCGTTCGGAGACCCAGTACTTC.

This clone was found many times. The chain has TRBV18 and TRBJ1-1; D is unresolved. CDR3 length: 14 residues. Trimming stripped 3 bases from V and 4 bases from J, with 12 bases between. Germline V lookup: CDR1 KGHSH, CDR2 LQKENI. As DNA, the CDR3 is TGTGCCAGCTCACCTATAGTGAGTAGCACTGAAGCTTTCTTT. Translation: CASSPIVSSTEAFF.

This clone was detected ten times or more. This rearrangement joins TRBV5-8 to TRBJ1-3; 7 positions match TRBD1. The CDR3 runs 14 residues. V trimming: 2 bases; J trimming: 4 bases; junction bases outside the gene matches: 3. Germline V gives CDR1 SGHTS, CDR2 YDEGEE. This chain's CDR3 is CASSFRTGGNTIYF. The CDR3 DNA is TGTGCCAGCAGCTTCAGGACAGGAGGAAACACCATATATTTT.

This clone was picked up many times. The V gene is TRBV6-5, the J gene TRBJ1-1; D unclear. V was trimmed by 6 bases and J by 1 base, leaving 15 bases between them. The CDR3 loop spans 15 amino acids. Germline CDR1 MNHEY, CDR2 SVGAGI. Here the CDR3 reads CASRVSGVQNTEAFF. CDR3 in DNA: TGTGCCAGCAGAGTTAGCGGGGTCCAGAACACTGAAGCTTTCTTT.

The chain employs TRBV7-2 and TRBJ2-7; 8 bases map to TRBD2. V lost 2 bases to trimming and J lost 7 bases; unmatched junction nucleotides: 7. This CDR3 has 14 residues. Germline values: CDR1 SGHTA, CDR2 FQGNSA. Written as DNA, the CDR3 is TGTGCCAGCAGCTTAACGGGGGGGCCACGAGAGCAGTACTTC. Amino acid sequence: CASSLTGGPREQYF.

This clone showed up many times. J is TRBJ2-7 and V is TRBV7-9, with D possibly TRBD1 on 6 matching bases. This CDR3 spans 16 amino acids. The V end was cut by 3 bases, the J end by 8 bases, with 23 bases between. Germline CDR1 reads SEHNR; CDR2 reads FQNEAQ (reference sequence). The CDR3 bases are TGTGCCAGCAGCTTGTTCGGGACCCTGGGGGCTCTGAAGCAGTACTTC. This encodes CASSLFGTLGALKQYF.

This clone was observed at least ten times. In DNA, the CDR3 is TGTGCCAGCAGCCCTGAGAGGGGGAGCGAGGAGCTGTTTTTT. This translates into CASSPERGSEELFF. The chain combines TRBV11-3 with TRBJ2-2, with D possibly matching TRBD1 (6 bases). The CDR3 is 14 amino acids. Looked up from germline, CDR1 is SGHNT and CDR2 is YENEEA. V was shortened by 5 bases and J by 10 bases, with 17 bases between the two germline ends.

This clone was detected ten times or more. The chain employs TRBV11-2 and TRBJ2-7, with D tentatively TRBD2 (5 bases). CDR1 SGHAT and CDR2 FQNNGV come from the germline V gene. CDR3 length: 15 amino acids. Between the trimmed V and J ends, which lost 1 base and 2 bases, there was a span of 12 bases. DNA for the CDR3: TGTGCCAGCAGCTTAGGCCTGGACGGGACCTACGAGCAGTACTTC. Translated: CASSLGLDGTYEQYF.

At least ten counts were recorded for this clone. This chain links TRBV29-1 with TRBJ1-3, with TRBD1 matching 7 bases. The CDR3 totals 15 residues. CDR1 is SQVTM and CDR2 is ANQGSEA in the germline V gene. Trimming at V came to 5 bases and at J to 3 bases, leaving 10 bases not matched to a gene. The CDR3 spells CSVQSSRDSGNTIYF. The CDR3 coding sequence is TGCAGCGTTCAATCGTCCCGGGACAGTGGAAACACCATATATTTT.

This clone was counted ten times or more. This sequence joins TRBV6-5 and TRBJ1-2, with D tentatively TRBD1 (5 bases). Looked up from germline, CDR1 is MNHEY and CDR2 is SVGAGI. CDR3 size: 13 residues. Between the trimmed V and J ends, which lost 0 bases and 4 bases, there was a span of 6 bases. CDR3 bases: TGTGCCAGCAGTTACTCTAGGGGCTATGGCTACACCTTC. This encodes CASSYSRGYGYTF.

This clone was recorded many times. The J gene is TRBJ1-6, the V gene TRBV19; weak D call: TRBD1 (6 bases). CDR3 length: 19 amino acids. Germline V gene lookup returns CDR1 LNHDA and CDR2 SQIVND (reference sequence). Trimming stripped 6 bases from V and 2 bases from J, with 23 bases between. The CDR3 protein is CASRKVGQGIVAYNSPLHF. In DNA form, the CDR3 reads TGTGCCAGTAGAAAGGTTGGGCAGGGGATAGTCGCCTATAATTCACCCCTCCACTTT.

The chain couples TRBV7-3 to TRBJ2-5; 10 positions match TRBD1. Looked up from germline, CDR1 is SGHTA and CDR2 is FQGTGA. With 5 bases clipped from V and 5 bases from J, the junction kept 11 bases outside the gene matches. The CDR3 runs 16 residues. The chain's CDR3 is CASSHAGQGRSETQYF. The CDR3 DNA reads as TGTGCCAGCAGCCACGCGGGACAGGGGCGTTCGGAGACCCAGTACTTC.

This clone occurred many times. This chain connects TRBV5-4 to TRBJ1-1; 7 bases line up with TRBD1. Germline assignment: CDR1 SGHNT and CDR2 YYREEE (reference sequence). With V trimmed by 4 bases and J by 1 base, 4 bases remained unmatched. This CDR3 comprises 14 residues. The CDR3 protein is CASSPGTANTEAFF. The CDR3 nucleotides are TGTGCCAGCAGCCCTGGGACAGCGAACACTGAAGCTTTCTTT.

Ten or more counts support this clone. The CDR3 sequence: CASSLAGANEKLFF. As DNA, the CDR3 is TGCGCCAGCAGCTTGGCCGGGGCTAATGAAAAACTGTTTTTT. The chain recombines TRBV5-1 with TRBJ1-4; D call uncertain. The CDR3 is made up of 14 amino acids. V lost 0 bases and J lost 3, with 6 bases in between. Germline loops: CDR1 SGHRS, CDR2 YFSETQ.

This clone was counted at least ten times. The chain joins TRBV2 to TRBJ1-2, with 7 bases that match TRBD1. The trim removed 4 bases at V and 2 bases at J, leaving 4 bases unmatched. The germline V gene encodes CDR1 SNHLY and CDR2 FYNNEI. This CDR3 is 14 amino acids long. The CDR3 DNA reads as TGTGCCAGCAGTGCACAGGGGATGAACTATGGCTACACCTTC. It specifies CASSAQGMNYGYTF.

This clone showed up many times. This chain links TRBV7-8 with TRBJ1-3; D call uncertain. Germline lookup yields CDR1 SGHVS and CDR2 FQNEAQ. This CDR3 spans 11 amino acids. V shed 4 bases and J shed 5 bases, with 3 bases lying between them. The CDR3 DNA follows: TGTGCCAGCAGCTCCAGAAACACCATATATTTT. This encodes CASSSRNTIYF. Together with reference TRBV7-8 and TRBJ1-3, the CDR3 gives the full variable domain: GAGVSQSPRYKVAKRGQDVALRCDPISGHVSLFWYQQALGQGPEFLTYFQNEAQLDKSGLPSDRFFAERPEGSVSTLKIQRTQQEDSAVYLCASSSRNTIYFGEGSWLTVV.

This clone was found many times. The sample has other DNA sequences that encode this CDR3 too. V gene TRBV11-3 combines with J gene TRBJ1-3, with 10 bases that match TRBD1. V dropped 3 bases and J dropped 2; count of bases not matched to a gene: 1. This CDR3 is 15 amino acids long. Germline loops: CDR1 SGHNT, CDR2 YENEEA. This chain's CDR3 is CASSFGTGAGNTIYF. The DNA for the CDR3 is TGTGCCAGCAGCTTCGGGACAGGGGCTGGAAACACCATATATTTT.

The chain has TRBV30 and TRBJ2-5; TRBD1 matches 9 bases. J gave up 1 base and V 6 bases, and 12 bases lay outside the gene matches. Germline loops: CDR1 GTSNPN, CDR2 SVGIG (reference sequence). CDR3 length equals 16 residues. The DNA of the CDR3 is TGTGCCTGTGGGACAGGGCTAGCGAGAGGCCAAGAGACCCAGTACTTC. It specifies CACGTGLARGQETQYF.

The table lists this clone with many counts. This chain links TRBV6-5 with TRBJ1-5, with D possibly matching TRBD1 (5 bases). V lost 5 bases to trimming and J lost 7 bases, with 18 bases between them. CDR3 length: 15 amino acids. CDR1 MNHEY and CDR2 SVGAGI come from the germline V gene. Here the CDR3 reads CASSPGPQRGQPQHF. As DNA, the CDR3 is TGTGCCAGCAGTCCCGGGCCCCAAAGGGGCCAGCCCCAGCATTTT.

Many counts were recorded for this clone. The rearrangement links TRBV9 to TRBJ2-5, with unresolved D. The germline V gene encodes CDR1 SGDLS and CDR2 YYNGEE. Trimming pared 2 bases from V and 4 bases from J, leaving 9 bases between. The CDR3 loop spans 13 amino acids. The CDR3 nucleotides are TGTGCCAGCAGCGTCGCAGATCGAGAGACCCAGTACTTC. As protein: CASSVADRETQYF.

CDR3 sequence (DNA): TGTGCCAGCAGTGCGCCGAGGACTAGGGGCTCGCGGGGTGAGCAGTTCTTC. Translation gives CASSAPRTRGSRGEQFF. V usage is TRBV6-1 and J usage is TRBJ2-1; 7 bases line up with TRBD2. The CDR3 is 17 residues long. J gave up 9 bases and V 4 bases, and 18 bases lay outside the gene matches. Germline V gene data show CDR1 as MNHNS and CDR2 as SASEGT.

The sample holds many counts of this clone. V usage is TRBV10-1 and J usage is TRBJ1-2; possibly TRBD1 for D (5 bases). This CDR3 contains 14 residues. The V gene's germline CDR1 is WNHNN and CDR2 SYGVQD (reference sequence). Trimming pared 4 bases from V and 4 bases from J, leaving 13 bases between. The chain's CDR3 is CASSAGMEGYGYTF. DNA of the CDR3: TGCGCCAGCAGTGCAGGGATGGAAGGCTATGGCTACACCTTC.

This clone was detected many times. The chain joins TRBV15 to TRBJ1-5, with D perhaps TRBD1 (6 bases). CDR1 and CDR2 from the germline V gene are LNHNV and YYDKDF (reference sequence). V was clipped by 0 bases and J by 7 bases, with 16 bases between them. The CDR3 is 16 residues long. The chain's CDR3 is CATSRDWGGFGQPQHF. The CDR3 coding sequence is TGTGCCACCAGCAGAGATTGGGGGGGCTTTGGGCAGCCCCAGCATTTT. Filled out from reference TRBV15 and TRBJ1-5, the complete variable domain reads DAMVIQNPRYQVTQFGKPVTLSCSQTLNHNVMYWYQQKSSQAPKLLFHYYDKDFNNEADTPDNFQSRRPNTSFCFLDIRSPGLGDTAMYLCATSRDWGGFGQPQHFGDGTRLSIL.